These T cell receptor beta chains were read from a single sample in a study of T cells in Graves' hyperthyroidism and ophthalmopathy. From the multiplex PCR reads, TCRdb called clonotypes with MiXCR, one entry per CDR3 protein. The data hold about 640,000 distinct CDR3 sequences, with more than 12% observed a single time. Sequencing input: blood. The receptors were gathered from a woman in her 50s with Graves' ophthalmopathy. The CDR3 runs from the conserved cysteine through the conserved F or W. D genes are given only for firm matches. The size field is filled for only some rows; it gives once, few, many or a size class.

clone size: .; J gene: TRBJ1-2; D gene: .; V gene: TRBV18; CDR3 DNA: TGTGCCAGCAGCCACGGCGAAAGCCGAGTTAGTGGCTACACCTTC; CDR3 protein: CASSHGESRVSGYTF
clone size: many; J gene: TRBJ2-7; D gene: TRBD2; V gene: TRBV4-1; CDR3 DNA: TGCGCCAGCAGCCAAGAATCTGCGGGAGCTTTTGCGCAGTACTTC; CDR3 protein: CASSQESAGAFAQYF
clone size: many; J gene: TRBJ1-4; D gene: .; V gene: TRBV12-3/TRBV12-4; CDR3 DNA: TGTGCCAGCAGTTTGTCCTTTAATGAAAAACTGTTTTTT; CDR3 protein: CASSLSFNEKLFF
clone size: few; J gene: TRBJ1-3; D gene: .; V gene: TRBV11-2; CDR3 DNA: TGTGCCAGCAGCTTAGTACGTCGCTCTGGAAACACCATATATTTT; CDR3 protein: CASSLVRRSGNTIYF
clone size: many; J gene: TRBJ1-5; D gene: TRBD1; V gene: TRBV7-8; CDR3 DNA: TGTGCCAGCAGCCCTCGACGGACAGGGGTAAATCAGCCCCAGCATTTT; CDR3 protein: CASSPRRTGVNQPQHF
clone size: .; J gene: TRBJ1-3; D gene: TRBD1; V gene: TRBV5-1; CDR3 DNA: TGCGCCAGCAGCTTGATGACAGGGACTGGAAACACCATATATTTT; CDR3 protein: CASSLMTGTGNTIYF
clone size: few; J gene: TRBJ2-3; D gene: TRBD2; V gene: TRBV15; CDR3 DNA: TGTGCCACCAGCACTGGGGGGGTGAGGCGGAAAGATACGCAGTATTTT; CDR3 protein: CATSTGGVRRKDTQYF
clone size: many; J gene: TRBJ2-1; D gene: TRBD1; V gene: TRBV12-3/TRBV12-4; CDR3 DNA: TGTGCCAGCAGTTACGACAGGGGCATTGGCAATGAGCAGTTCTTC; CDR3 protein: CASSYDRGIGNEQFF
clone size: many; J gene: TRBJ2-7; D gene: TRBD1; V gene: TRBV5-1; CDR3 DNA: TGCGCCAGCAGCCCGACAGGGCTGTCCTACGAGCAGTACTTC; CDR3 protein: CASSPTGLSYEQYF
clone size: many; J gene: TRBJ2-1; D gene: TRBD2; V gene: TRBV20-1; CDR3 DNA: TGCAGTGCGAGGGGTATCGGGGAGGGCTTCAATGAGCAGTTCTTC; CDR3 protein: CSARGIGEGFNEQFF
clone size: many; J gene: TRBJ1-1; D gene: TRBD1; V gene: TRBV6-2/TRBV6-3; CDR3 DNA: TGTGCCAGCAGTTACGACAGGGCACACTCTGAAGCTTTCTTT; CDR3 protein: CASSYDRAHSEAFF
clone size: few; J gene: TRBJ2-7; D gene: .; V gene: TRBV28; CDR3 DNA: TGTGCCAGCATCCCGGGGTCTGCCTACGAGCAGTACTTC; CDR3 protein: CASIPGSAYEQYF
clone size: .; J gene: TRBJ2-2; D gene: .; V gene: TRBV7-9; CDR3 DNA: TGTGCCGGCAGCTTTTCGTTCCCGAACACCGGGGAGCTGTTTTTT; CDR3 protein: CAGSFSFPNTGELFF
clone size: few; J gene: TRBJ2-7; D gene: .; V gene: TRBV20-1; CDR3 DNA: TGCAGTGAGGACTACCTCTCCTACGAGCAGTACTTC; CDR3 protein: CSEDYLSYEQYF
clone size: few; J gene: TRBJ2-7; D gene: TRBD2; V gene: TRBV4-2; CDR3 DNA: TGTGCCAGCAGCCAGGACGGACTAGCGGGAGCCGGGTCCTACGAGCAGTACTTC; CDR3 protein: CASSQDGLAGAGSYEQYF
clone size: many; J gene: TRBJ2-5; D gene: .; V gene: TRBV6-5; CDR3 DNA: TGTGCCAGCAGTTACTTTTCCGCAGGGCAAGAGACCCAGTACTTC; CDR3 protein: CASSYFSAGQETQYF
clone size: many; J gene: TRBJ1-1; D gene: .; V gene: TRBV7-3; CDR3 DNA: TGTGCCAGCAGCCCGAGCGCAGGGAACACTGAAGCTTTCTTT; CDR3 protein: CASSPSAGNTEAFF
clone size: many; J gene: TRBJ2-1; D gene: .; V gene: TRBV7-3; CDR3 DNA: TGTGCCAGCAGCTCTAGCGTCTCCTACAATGAGCAGTTCTTC; CDR3 protein: CASSSSVSYNEQFF
clone size: many; J gene: TRBJ2-1; D gene: TRBD2; V gene: TRBV7-9; CDR3 DNA: TGTGCCAGCAGCTTATTGGGTAGCGGGAGAGGCGATGAGCAGTTCTTC; CDR3 protein: CASSLLGSGRGDEQFF
clone size: .; J gene: TRBJ2-7; D gene: TRBD1; V gene: TRBV28; CDR3 DNA: TGTGCCAGCAAAATCACAGGGGGATCCTACGAGCAGTACTTC; CDR3 protein: CASKITGGSYEQYF
clone size: few; J gene: TRBJ2-1; D gene: TRBD1; V gene: TRBV6-1; CDR3 DNA: TGTGCCAGCAGCCTCCCGGGACAGGGGGTAAATGAGCAGTTCTTC; CDR3 protein: CASSLPGQGVNEQFF
clone size: many; J gene: TRBJ1-2; D gene: .; V gene: TRBV12-3/TRBV12-4; CDR3 DNA: TGTGCCAGCACCCATCCGAGGAACTATGGCTACACCTTC; CDR3 protein: CASTHPRNYGYTF
clone size: many; J gene: TRBJ2-2; D gene: TRBD2; V gene: TRBV6-6; CDR3 DNA: TGTGCCAGCAGTTACTCGAAGGTAGCGGGGCACACCGGGGAGCTGTTTTTT; CDR3 protein: CASSYSKVAGHTGELFF
clone size: many; J gene: TRBJ2-2; D gene: .; V gene: TRBV12-3/TRBV12-4; CDR3 DNA: TGTGCCACCTCGGGACTCGTGAACACCGGGGAGCTGTTTTTT; CDR3 protein: CATSGLVNTGELFF
clone size: .; J gene: TRBJ2-3; D gene: .; V gene: TRBV7-2; CDR3 DNA: TGTGCCAGCAGCTGGGGGTTTATTTCGACAGATACGCAGTATTTT; CDR3 protein: CASSWGFISTDTQYF
clone size: few; J gene: TRBJ1-2; D gene: TRBD1; V gene: TRBV27; CDR3 DNA: TGTGCCACTGCGGACAGGGACTATGGCTACACCTTC; CDR3 protein: CATADRDYGYTF
clone size: few; J gene: TRBJ1-3; D gene: .; V gene: TRBV24-1; CDR3 DNA: TGTGCCACCAGTCCGGCGGGGGGAAACACCATATATTTT; CDR3 protein: CATSPAGGNTIYF
clone size: many; J gene: TRBJ1-2; D gene: .; V gene: TRBV2; CDR3 DNA: TGTGCCAGCAGTGCAGGGGTTAACTATGGCTACACCTTC; CDR3 protein: CASSAGVNYGYTF
clone size: many; J gene: TRBJ2-1; D gene: .; V gene: TRBV20-1; CDR3 DNA: TGCAGTGCTTCGGACCCCTACCACAATGAGCAGTTCTTC; CDR3 protein: CSASDPYHNEQFF
clone size: many; J gene: TRBJ2-2; D gene: .; V gene: TRBV20-1; CDR3 DNA: TGCAGTGCTAGGATGGGAAGTAACACCGGGGAGCTGTTTTTT; CDR3 protein: CSARMGSNTGELFF
clone size: few; J gene: TRBJ2-7; D gene: TRBD2; V gene: TRBV9; CDR3 DNA: TGTGCCAGCAGCGTAGTTTCCAGCGGGAGGGAGGAGCAGTACTTC; CDR3 protein: CASSVVSSGREEQYF
clone size: many; J gene: TRBJ1-5; D gene: .; V gene: TRBV11-3; CDR3 DNA: TGTGCCAGCAGCTTCGGATTGGGCTATCAGCCCCAGCATTTT; CDR3 protein: CASSFGLGYQPQHF
clone size: many; J gene: TRBJ2-5; D gene: TRBD1; V gene: TRBV29-1; CDR3 DNA: TGCAGCGTTACGACAGGGGGAGGCTCAGAGACCCAGTACTTC; CDR3 protein: CSVTTGGGSETQYF
clone size: many; J gene: TRBJ2-1; D gene: TRBD1; V gene: TRBV2; CDR3 DNA: TGTGCCAACCCCGGACAGGGGAGAGACAATGAGCAGTTCTTC; CDR3 protein: CANPGQGRDNEQFF
clone size: many; J gene: TRBJ2-1; D gene: .; V gene: TRBV28; CDR3 DNA: TGTGCCAGCAGTTCCCCATGGGACCAGTCCTACAATGAGCAGTTCTTC; CDR3 protein: CASSSPWDQSYNEQFF
clone size: many; J gene: TRBJ2-5; D gene: TRBD2; V gene: TRBV3-1; CDR3 DNA: TGTGCCAGCAGCCAAGGGACAGCGGGGGATTTTTTAGAGACCCAGTACTTC; CDR3 protein: CASSQGTAGDFLETQYF
clone size: many; J gene: TRBJ2-3; D gene: TRBD1; V gene: TRBV20-1; CDR3 DNA: TGCAGTGCTAGACAGGGGGCCGCAGATACGCAGTATTTT; CDR3 protein: CSARQGAADTQYF
clone size: many; J gene: TRBJ2-7; D gene: .; V gene: TRBV30; CDR3 DNA: TGTGCCTGGAGACACCCCAGGGACGAGCAGTACTTC; CDR3 protein: CAWRHPRDEQYF
clone size: .; J gene: TRBJ2-2; D gene: TRBD1; V gene: TRBV7-3; CDR3 DNA: TGTGCCAGCAGCTTAGACAGGGCTACGAACACCGGGGAGCTGTTTTTT; CDR3 protein: CASSLDRATNTGELFF
clone size: many; J gene: TRBJ2-7; D gene: TRBD2; V gene: TRBV20-1; CDR3 DNA: TGCAGTGCTGGGGTGACTAGCGGTAGCTCCTACGAGCAGTACTTC; CDR3 protein: CSAGVTSGSSYEQYF
clone size: few; J gene: TRBJ2-2; D gene: .; V gene: TRBV7-2; CDR3 DNA: TGTGCCGCAGCCGGCGCGGGGAACACCGGGGAGCTGTTTTTT; CDR3 protein: CAAAGAGNTGELFF
clone size: .; J gene: TRBJ1-6; D gene: .; V gene: TRBV12-3/TRBV12-4; CDR3 DNA: TGTGCCAGCAGTTTACTAGGGTTACTTGGTTCATCCCTCCACTTT; CDR3 protein: CASSLLGLLGSSLHF
clone size: many; J gene: TRBJ2-1; D gene: .; V gene: TRBV7-2; CDR3 DNA: TGTGCCAGCAGCTTTTTAGCTTTTAGCCGTTTCGATGAGCAGTTCTTC; CDR3 protein: CASSFLAFSRFDEQFF
clone size: .; J gene: TRBJ2-3; D gene: .; V gene: TRBV24-1; CDR3 DNA: TGTGCCACCAGTGATCCCCCGGGACGCAACACAGATACGCAGTATTTT; CDR3 protein: CATSDPPGRNTDTQYF